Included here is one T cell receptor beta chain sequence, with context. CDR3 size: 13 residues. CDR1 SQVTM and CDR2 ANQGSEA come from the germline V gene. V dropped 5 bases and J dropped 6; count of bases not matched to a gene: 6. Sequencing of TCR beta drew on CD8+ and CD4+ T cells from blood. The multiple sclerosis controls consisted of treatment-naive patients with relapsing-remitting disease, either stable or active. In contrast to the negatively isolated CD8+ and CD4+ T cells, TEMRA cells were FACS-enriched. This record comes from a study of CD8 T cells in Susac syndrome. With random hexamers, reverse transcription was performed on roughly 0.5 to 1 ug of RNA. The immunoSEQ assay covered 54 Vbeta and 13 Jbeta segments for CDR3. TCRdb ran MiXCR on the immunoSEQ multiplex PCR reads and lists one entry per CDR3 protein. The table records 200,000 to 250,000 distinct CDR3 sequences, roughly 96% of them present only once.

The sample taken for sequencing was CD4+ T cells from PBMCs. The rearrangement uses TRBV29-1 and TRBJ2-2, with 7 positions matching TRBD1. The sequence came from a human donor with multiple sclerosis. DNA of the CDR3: TGCAGCGTTCGGGACAGTGTTGCCGGGGAGCTGTTTTTT. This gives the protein CSVRDSVAGELFF.